This record covers a single TCR beta chain. Its cognate antigen is unknown. These data come from a study of T cell clones after liver transplantation. Overall study: Without induction therapy, subjects received standard immunosuppression until 12-24 months post-transplant. Overall study findings and caveats: Post-transplant time points were not standardized, so conclusions are preliminary.

Unstimulated PBMCs were sorted into CD3+CD4+ and CD3+CD8+ populations. In germline, CDR1 is SGHDT, CDR2 YYEEEE. CDR3 length: 11 residues. V was trimmed by 2 bases and J by 7 bases, leaving 7 bases between them. The method was immunoSEQ multiplex PCR; TCRdb's version includes in-frame clones alone and lacks a portion of them. This sample has roughly 100,000 clones, with approximately 85% found just once. The sequence came from a human donor who received a liver transplant. The starting material was CD4+ T cells from blood, obtained before liver transplant. The chain uses TRBV5-6 and TRBJ2-7; D possibly corresponds to TRBD1 (6 bases). CDR3 DNA: TGTGCCAGCAGCTTTGACAGGGAGCAGTACTTC. Translated, it gives CASSFDREQYF.